The clone carrying this T cell receptor (beta chain) has only a few counts. Antigen unknown. A much larger clone is a single base away; this may be a read error. This sample was taken from a study of glioma-infiltrating T cells. Study observations and caveats: Very few CDR3 sequences were shared between tissue and blood.

Using RNA template, CDR3s of TCR alpha and beta were amplified with iRepertoire arm-PCR. TCRdb independently ran MiXCR on the multiplex PCR reads; one entry per CDR3 protein. This table holds fewer than 200,000 distinct CDR3 sequences, about 47% found once. Per the germline V gene, CDR1 is MDHEN and CDR2 is SYDVKM. The CDR3 has 15 amino acids. The chain uses TRBV28 and TRBJ2-1, with 12 nucleotides matching TRBD2. This clonotype originated in a human donor with low-grade glioma or glioblastoma, undergoing nonglioma brain surgery, or in good health (not recorded which). Input material: glioma tissue, nonneoplastic brain tissue, or PBMCs (not recorded which). The CDR3 DNA reads as TGTGCCAGCAGTTTATGGGGACTAGCGGGCAATGAGCGGTTCTTC. Translated, it gives CASSLWGLAGNERFF.